This TCR beta chain derives from a study of identical twins. TCRdb reprocessed the 5' RACE reads via MiXCR and lists one record per CDR3 protein. The table shows 430,000 or so distinct CDR3 sequences, with around 24% occurring only once. The CDR3 sequence is 11 residues long. Trimming shortened V by 2 bases and J by 8 bases, and 7 bases separated the two germline ends. The germline V gene encodes CDR1 SGHDT and CDR2 YYEEEE. These data were likewise used in another study, on T cells expressing NK-cell markers.

The sequence was obtained from a woman aged 18-30 years in good health. This chain joins TRBV5-6 and TRBJ1-1; D is possibly TRBD1 (5 bases). What was sequenced was CD4+ T cells sorted from blood. For the CDR3, the DNA is TGTGCCAGCAGCTTATACAGGGAAGCTTTCTTT. Its protein is CASSLYREAFF. Combining the CDR3 with reference TRBV5-6 and TRBJ1-1 gives the whole variable domain DAGVTQSPTHLIKTRGQQVTLRCSPKSGHDTVSWYQQALGQGPQFIFQYYEEEERQRGNFPDRFSGHQFPNYSSELNVNALLLGDSALYLCASSLYREAFFGQGTRLTVV.